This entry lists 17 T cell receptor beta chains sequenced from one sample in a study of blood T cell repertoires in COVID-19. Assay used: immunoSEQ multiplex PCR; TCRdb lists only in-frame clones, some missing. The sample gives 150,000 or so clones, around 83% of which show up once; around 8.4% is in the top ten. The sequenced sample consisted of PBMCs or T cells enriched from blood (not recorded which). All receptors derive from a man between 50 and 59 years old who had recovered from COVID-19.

The CDR3 DNA is TGTGCCACCGGGGACAGGGGAACGAATCAGCCCCAGCATTTT. Protein: CATGDRGTNQPQHF. The chain couples TRBV24-1 to TRBJ1-5; 10 bases map to TRBD1. The CDR3 has 14 amino acids. Germline-derived CDR1 and CDR2 are KGHDR and SFDVKD. J was trimmed by 4 bases and V by 9 bases; bases with no gene match: 5.

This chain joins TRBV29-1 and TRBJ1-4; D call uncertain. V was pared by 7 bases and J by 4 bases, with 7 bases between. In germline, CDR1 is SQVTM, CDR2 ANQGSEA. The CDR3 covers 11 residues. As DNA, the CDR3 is TGCAGCGCCGGGGTTAATGAAAAACTGTTTTTT. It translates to CSAGVNEKLFF. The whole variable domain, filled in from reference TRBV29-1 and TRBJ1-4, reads SAVISQKPSRDICQRGTSLTIQCQVDSQVTMMFWYRQQPGQSLTLIATANQGSEATYESGFVIDKFPISRPNLTFSTLTVSNMSPEDSSIYLCSAGVNEKLFFGSGTQLSVL.

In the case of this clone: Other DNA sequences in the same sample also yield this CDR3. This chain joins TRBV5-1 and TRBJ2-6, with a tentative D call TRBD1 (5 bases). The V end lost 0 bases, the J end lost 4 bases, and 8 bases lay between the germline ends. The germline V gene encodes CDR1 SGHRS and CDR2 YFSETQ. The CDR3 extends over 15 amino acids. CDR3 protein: CASSLEGAGANVLTF. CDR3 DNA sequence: TGCGCCAGCAGCTTGGAAGGGGCCGGGGCCAACGTCCTGACTTTC.

The CDR3 spells CASSQDPGKTDGYTF. The CDR3 DNA reads TGTGCCAGCAGCCAAGATCCGGGAAAAACGGATGGCTACACCTTC. The J gene is TRBJ1-2, the V gene TRBV3-1 (or the pseudogene TRBV3-2); no firm D call. CDR3 length equals 15 residues. The germline V and J ends were trimmed by 0 bases and 6 bases, with 14 bases remaining between them. Germline V lookup: CDR1 LGHDT, CDR2 YNNKEL (reference sequence).

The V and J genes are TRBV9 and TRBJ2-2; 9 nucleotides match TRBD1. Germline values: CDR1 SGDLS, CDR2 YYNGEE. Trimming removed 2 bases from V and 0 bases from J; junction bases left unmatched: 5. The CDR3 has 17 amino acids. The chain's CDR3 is CASSVGGTGPNTGELFF. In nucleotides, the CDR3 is TGTGCCAGCAGCGTCGGCGGGACAGGGCCGAACACCGGGGAGCTGTTTTTT.

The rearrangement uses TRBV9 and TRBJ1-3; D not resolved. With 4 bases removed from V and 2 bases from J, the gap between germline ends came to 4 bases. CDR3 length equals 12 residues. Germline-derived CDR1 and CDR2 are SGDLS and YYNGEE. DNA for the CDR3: TGTGCCAGCAGCTCTACTGGAAACACCATATATTTT. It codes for CASSSTGNTIYF.

CDR3 in DNA: TGTGCCAGCAGCCCTACTTATACGCAGTATTTT. It encodes CASSPTYTQYF. J is TRBJ2-3 and V is TRBV11-2; D is unclear. Germline CDR1 is SGHAT and CDR2 is FQNNGV. V was clipped by 5 bases and J by 7 bases, with 7 bases between them. CDR3 size: 11 residues.

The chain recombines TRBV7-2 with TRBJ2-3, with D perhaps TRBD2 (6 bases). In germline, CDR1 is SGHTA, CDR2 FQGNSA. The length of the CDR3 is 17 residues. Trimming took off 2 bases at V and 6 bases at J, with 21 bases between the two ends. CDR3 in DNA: TGTGCCAGCAGCTTAAGAGGGTCCCAGGGAGGCTCGGATACGCAGTATTTT. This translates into CASSLRGSQGGSDTQYF. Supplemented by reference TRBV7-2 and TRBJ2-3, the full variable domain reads GAGVSQSPSNKVTEKGKDVELRCDPISGHTALYWYRQSLGQGLEFLIYFQGNSAPDKSGLPSDRFSAERTGGSVSTLTIQRTQQEDSAVYLCASSLRGSQGGSDTQYFGPGTRLTVL.

In DNA, the CDR3 is TGTGCCAGCAGCCATCGACAGGGGGGAACTGAAGCTTTCTTT. Protein sequence: CASSHRQGGTEAFF. The chain couples TRBV7-9 to TRBJ1-1, with TRBD1 matching over 9 bases. V trimming: 5 bases; J trimming: 5 bases; junction bases outside the gene matches: 6. CDR1 is SEHNR, CDR2 FQNEAQ, per germline (reference sequence). The CDR3 is 14 residues long.

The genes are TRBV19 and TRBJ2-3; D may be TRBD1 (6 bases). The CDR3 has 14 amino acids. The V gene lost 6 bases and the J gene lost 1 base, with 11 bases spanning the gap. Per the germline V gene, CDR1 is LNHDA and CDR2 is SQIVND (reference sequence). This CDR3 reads CASRTGVGTDTQYF. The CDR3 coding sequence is TGTGCCAGTAGGACAGGAGTGGGCACAGATACGCAGTATTTT.

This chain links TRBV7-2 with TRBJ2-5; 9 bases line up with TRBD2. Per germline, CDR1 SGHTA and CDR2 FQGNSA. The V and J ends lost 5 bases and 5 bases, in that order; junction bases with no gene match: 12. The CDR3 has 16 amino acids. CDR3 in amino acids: CASSGMGSGGWETQYF. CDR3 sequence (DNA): TGTGCCAGCAGCGGCATGGGTAGCGGGGGATGGGAGACCCAGTACTTC.

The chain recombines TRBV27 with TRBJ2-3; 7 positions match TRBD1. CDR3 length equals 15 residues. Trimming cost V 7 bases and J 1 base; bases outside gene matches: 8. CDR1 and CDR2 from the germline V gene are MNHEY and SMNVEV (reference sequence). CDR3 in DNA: TGTGCCAGCAACATCCGGGACAGAGGCACAGATACGCAGTATTTT. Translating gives CASNIRDRGTDTQYF.

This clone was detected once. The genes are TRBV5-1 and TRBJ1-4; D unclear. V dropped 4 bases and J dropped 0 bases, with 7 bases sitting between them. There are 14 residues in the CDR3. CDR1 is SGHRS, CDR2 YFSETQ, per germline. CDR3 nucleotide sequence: TGCGCCAGCAGCCGTATTGCAACTAATGAAAAACTGTTTTTT. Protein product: CASSRIATNEKLFF.

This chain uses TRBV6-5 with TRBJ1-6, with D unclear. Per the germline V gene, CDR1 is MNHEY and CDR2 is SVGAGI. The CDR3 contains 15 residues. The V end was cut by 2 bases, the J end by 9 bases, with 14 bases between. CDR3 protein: CASSYQRTAGSPLHF. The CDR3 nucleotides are TGTGCCAGCAGTTACCAGCGGACTGCGGGTTCACCCCTCCACTTT.

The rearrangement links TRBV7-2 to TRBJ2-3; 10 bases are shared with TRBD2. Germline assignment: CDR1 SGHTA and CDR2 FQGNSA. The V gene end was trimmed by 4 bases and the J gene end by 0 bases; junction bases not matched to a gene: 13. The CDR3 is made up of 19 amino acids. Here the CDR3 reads CASSSLRTSGPSSTDTQYF. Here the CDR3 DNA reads TGTGCCAGCAGCTCCCTTAGGACTAGCGGTCCCTCTAGCACAGATACGCAGTATTTT. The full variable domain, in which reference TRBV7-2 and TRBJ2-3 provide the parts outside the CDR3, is GAGVSQSPSNKVTEKGKDVELRCDPISGHTALYWYRQSLGQGLEFLIYFQGNSAPDKSGLPSDRFSAERTGGSVSTLTIQRTQQEDSAVYLCASSSLRTSGPSSTDTQYFGPGTRLTVL.

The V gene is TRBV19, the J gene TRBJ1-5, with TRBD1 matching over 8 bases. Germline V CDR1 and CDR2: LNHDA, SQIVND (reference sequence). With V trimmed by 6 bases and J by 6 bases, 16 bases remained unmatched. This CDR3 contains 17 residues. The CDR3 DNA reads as TGTGCCAGTAGCGACGGTCCAGGGGGCGGTCTCGGTCAGCCCCAGCATTTT. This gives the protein CASSDGPGGGLGQPQHF.

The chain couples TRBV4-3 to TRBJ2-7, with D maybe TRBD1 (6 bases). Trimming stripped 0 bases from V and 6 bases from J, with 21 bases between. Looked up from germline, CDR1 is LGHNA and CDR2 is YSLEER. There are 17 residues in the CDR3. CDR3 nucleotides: TGCGCCAGCAGCCAAGATCTAGAAGGGGGAAAGTGGGGCGAGCAGTACTTC. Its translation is CASSQDLEGGKWGEQYF.